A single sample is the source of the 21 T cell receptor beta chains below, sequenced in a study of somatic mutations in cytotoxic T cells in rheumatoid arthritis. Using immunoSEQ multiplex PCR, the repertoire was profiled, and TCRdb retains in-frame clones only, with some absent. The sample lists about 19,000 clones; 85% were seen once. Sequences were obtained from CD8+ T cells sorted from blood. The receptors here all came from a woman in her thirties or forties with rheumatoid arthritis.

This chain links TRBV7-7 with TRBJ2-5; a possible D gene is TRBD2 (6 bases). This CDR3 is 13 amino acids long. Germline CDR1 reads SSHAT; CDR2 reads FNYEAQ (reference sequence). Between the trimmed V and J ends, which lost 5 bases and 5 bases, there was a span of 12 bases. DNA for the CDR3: TGTGCCAGCAGCACCGGGACTGTCGAGACCCAGTACTTC. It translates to CASSTGTVETQYF.

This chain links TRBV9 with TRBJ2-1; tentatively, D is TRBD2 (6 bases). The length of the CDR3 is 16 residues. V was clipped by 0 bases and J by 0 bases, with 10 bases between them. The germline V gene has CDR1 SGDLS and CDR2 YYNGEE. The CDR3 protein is CASSVDAGSSYNEQFF. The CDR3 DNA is TGTGCCAGCAGCGTAGACGCGGGGAGCTCCTACAATGAGCAGTTCTTC. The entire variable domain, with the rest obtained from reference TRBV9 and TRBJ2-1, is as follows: DSGVTQTPKHLITATGQRVTLRCSPRSGDLSVYWYQQSLDQGLQFLIQYYNGEERAKGNILERFSAQQFPDLHSELNLSSLELGDSALYFCASSVDAGSSYNEQFFGPGTRLTVL.

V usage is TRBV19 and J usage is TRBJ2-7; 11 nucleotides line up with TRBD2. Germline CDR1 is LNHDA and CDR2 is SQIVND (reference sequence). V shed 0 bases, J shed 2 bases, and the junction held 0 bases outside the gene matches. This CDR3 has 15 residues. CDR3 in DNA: TGTGCCAGTAGTATAGAACTAGCGGGAGCCTACGAGCAGTACTTC. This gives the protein CASSIELAGAYEQYF.

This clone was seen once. Here the CDR3 reads CASTDSLSYEQYF. For the CDR3, the DNA is TGTGCCAGCACGGACAGTCTCTCCTACGAGCAGTACTTC. This chain connects TRBV2 to TRBJ2-5; D might be TRBD1 (6 bases). The J call may be faulty, since TRBJ2-7 better matches the DNA end. Germline-derived CDR1 and CDR2 are SNHLY and FYNNEI. This CDR3 spans 13 amino acids.

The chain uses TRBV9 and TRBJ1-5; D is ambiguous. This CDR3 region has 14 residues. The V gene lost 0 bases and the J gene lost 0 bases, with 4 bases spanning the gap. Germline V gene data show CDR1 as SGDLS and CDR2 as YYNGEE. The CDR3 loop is CASSVDSSNQPQHF. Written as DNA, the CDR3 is TGTGCCAGCAGCGTAGACAGTAGCAATCAGCCCCAGCATTTT.

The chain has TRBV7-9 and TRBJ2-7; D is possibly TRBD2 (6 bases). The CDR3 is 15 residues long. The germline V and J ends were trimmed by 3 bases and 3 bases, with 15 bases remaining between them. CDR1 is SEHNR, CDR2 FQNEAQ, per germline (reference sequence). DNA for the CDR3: TGTGCCAGCAGCTTTCCGGGACTCTCTCACTACGAGCAGTACTTC. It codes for CASSFPGLSHYEQYF.

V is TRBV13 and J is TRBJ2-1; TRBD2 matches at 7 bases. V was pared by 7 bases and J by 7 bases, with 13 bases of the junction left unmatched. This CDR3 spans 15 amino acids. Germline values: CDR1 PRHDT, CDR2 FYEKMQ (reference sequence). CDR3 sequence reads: CASNQRGWDSNEQFF. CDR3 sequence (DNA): TGTGCCAGCAACCAGCGGGGCTGGGACTCTAATGAGCAGTTCTTC.

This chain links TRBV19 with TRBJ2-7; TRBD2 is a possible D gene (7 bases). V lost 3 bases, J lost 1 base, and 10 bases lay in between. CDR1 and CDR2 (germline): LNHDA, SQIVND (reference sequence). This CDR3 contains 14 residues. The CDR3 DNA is TGTGCCAGTAGTATGGGGGGGCGATCCTACGAGCAGTACTTC. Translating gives CASSMGGRSYEQYF.

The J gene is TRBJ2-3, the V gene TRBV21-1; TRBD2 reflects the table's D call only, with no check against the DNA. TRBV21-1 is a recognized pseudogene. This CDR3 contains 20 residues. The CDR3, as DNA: TGTACCAGGAGTGAGCAGGGTTTCAGGGGCTCACCCCGGGGACTATCTACGCAGTATTTT. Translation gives CTRSEQGFRGSPRGLSTQYF.

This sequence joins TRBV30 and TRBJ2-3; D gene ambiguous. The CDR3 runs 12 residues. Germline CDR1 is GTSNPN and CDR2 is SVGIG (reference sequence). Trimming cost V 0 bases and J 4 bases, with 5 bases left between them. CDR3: CAWSVSPDTQYF. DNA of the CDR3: TGTGCCTGGAGTGTCTCCCCAGATACGCAGTATTTT. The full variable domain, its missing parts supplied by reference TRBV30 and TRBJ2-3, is SQTIHQWPATLVQPVGSPLSLECTVEGTSNPNLYWYRQAAGRGLQLLFYSVGIGQISSEVPQNLSASRPQDRQFILSSKKLLLSDSGFYLCAWSVSPDTQYFGPGTRLTVL.

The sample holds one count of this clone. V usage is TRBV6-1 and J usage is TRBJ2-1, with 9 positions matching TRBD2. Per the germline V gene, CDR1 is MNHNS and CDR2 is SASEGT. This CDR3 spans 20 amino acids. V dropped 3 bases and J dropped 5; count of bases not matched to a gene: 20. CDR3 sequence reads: CASSEQWLGALGLADNEQFF. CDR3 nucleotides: TGTGCCAGCAGTGAGCAGTGGTTAGGCGCACTGGGACTAGCTGACAATGAGCAGTTCTTC.

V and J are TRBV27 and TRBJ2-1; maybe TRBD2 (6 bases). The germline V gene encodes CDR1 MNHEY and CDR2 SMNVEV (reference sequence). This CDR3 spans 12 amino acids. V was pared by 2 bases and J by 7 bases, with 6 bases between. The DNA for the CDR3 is TGTGCCAGCAGTTTAGGGGGGAATGAGCAGTTCTTC. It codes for CASSLGGNEQFF.

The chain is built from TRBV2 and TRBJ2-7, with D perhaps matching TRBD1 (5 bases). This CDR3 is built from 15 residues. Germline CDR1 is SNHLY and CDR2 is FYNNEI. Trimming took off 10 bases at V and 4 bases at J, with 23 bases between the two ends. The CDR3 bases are TGTGCCAACACCCCACTCGAGACTCAGGGTTACGAGCAGTACTTC. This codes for CANTPLETQGYEQYF. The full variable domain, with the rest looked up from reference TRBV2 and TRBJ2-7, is EPEVTQTPSHQVTQMGQEVILRCVPISNHLYFYWYRQILGQKVEFLVSFYNNEISEKSEIFDDQFSVERPDGSNFTLKIRSTKLEDSAMYFCANTPLETQGYEQYFGPGTRLTVT.

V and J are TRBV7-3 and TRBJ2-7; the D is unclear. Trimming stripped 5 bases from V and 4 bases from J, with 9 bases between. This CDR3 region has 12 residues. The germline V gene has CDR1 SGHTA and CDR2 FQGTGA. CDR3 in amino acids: CASSAPRYEQYF. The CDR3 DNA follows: TGTGCCAGCAGCGCTCCCCGGTACGAGCAGTACTTC.

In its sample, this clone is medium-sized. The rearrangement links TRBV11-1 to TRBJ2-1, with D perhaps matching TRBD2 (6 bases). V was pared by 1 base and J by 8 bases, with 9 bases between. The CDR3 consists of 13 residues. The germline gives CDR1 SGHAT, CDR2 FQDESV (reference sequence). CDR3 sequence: CASSLGTTYEQFF. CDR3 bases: TGTGCCAGCAGCTTAGGGACTACCTATGAGCAGTTCTTC.

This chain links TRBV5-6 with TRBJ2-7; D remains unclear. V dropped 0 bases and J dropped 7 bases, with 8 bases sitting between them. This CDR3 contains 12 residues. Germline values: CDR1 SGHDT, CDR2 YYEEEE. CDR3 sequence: CASSLAGFEQYF. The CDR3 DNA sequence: TGTGCCAGCAGCTTGGCGGGTTTTGAGCAGTACTTC.

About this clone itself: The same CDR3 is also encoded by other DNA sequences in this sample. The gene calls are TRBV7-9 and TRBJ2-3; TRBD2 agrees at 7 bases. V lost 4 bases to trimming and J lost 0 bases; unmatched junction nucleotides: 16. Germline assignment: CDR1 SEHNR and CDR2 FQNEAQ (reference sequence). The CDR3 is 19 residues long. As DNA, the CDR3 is TGTGCCAGCAGCTCTATCCCACTGGCGGGAGACTCGAGCACAGATACGCAGTATTTT. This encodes CASSSIPLAGDSSTDTQYF.

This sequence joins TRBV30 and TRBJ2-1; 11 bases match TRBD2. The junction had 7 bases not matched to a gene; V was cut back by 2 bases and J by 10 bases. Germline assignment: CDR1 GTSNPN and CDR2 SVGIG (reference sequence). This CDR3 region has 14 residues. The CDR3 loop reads CAWSRLAGGVEQFF. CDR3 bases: TGTGCCTGGAGTAGGCTAGCGGGAGGAGTGGAGCAGTTCTTC.

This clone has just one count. The CDR3 spells CASSSSSYEQYF. CDR3 bases: TGTGCCAGCAGCTCTAGCTCCTACGAGCAGTACTTC. The V and J genes are TRBV7-2 and TRBJ2-7; D is unresolved. Germline V gene data show CDR1 as SGHTA and CDR2 as FQGNSA. The germline V and J ends were trimmed by 4 bases and 0 bases, with 4 bases remaining between them. This CDR3 region has 12 residues.

The CDR3 DNA sequence: TGTGCCAGCAGCTCGACAGGGGGTGGGACTGAAGCTTTCTTT. Encoded protein: CASSSTGGGTEAFF. The chain uses TRBV13 and TRBJ1-1; 9 bases agree with TRBD1. The CDR3 contains 14 residues. The J segment lost 5 bases and the V segment lost 4 bases, leaving 5 bases of the junction unmatched. The germline V gene has CDR1 PRHDT and CDR2 FYEKMQ (reference sequence).

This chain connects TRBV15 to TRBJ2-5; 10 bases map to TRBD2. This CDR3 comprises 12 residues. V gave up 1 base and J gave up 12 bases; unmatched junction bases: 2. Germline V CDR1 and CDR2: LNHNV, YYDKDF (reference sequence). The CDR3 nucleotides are TGTGCCACCAGCAGAGCCGGGACTAGCGAGTACTTC. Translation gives CATSRAGTSEYF.